The 28 T cell receptor beta chains listed next were all sequenced from one sample in a study of technical replicates of blood from a few donors (dated by TCRdb to 2017 to 2019). The method was the immunoSEQ multiplex PCR assay. The source is immuneACCESS, and TCRdb retained only in-frame sequences with V and J called. Part of the clones is not carried over; for the studies checked, unresolved V genes explain less than half of this, and the remainder is unexplained. The sample table holds around 29,000 clones, of which roughly 92% were seen once. The leading ten clones occupy approximately 4.3% of the sample. Sequencing was carried out using PBMCs. The receptor source for this set is a human donor in good health. Some clones in this sample may be carry-over from other donors' samples.

This clone has a handful of counts. The chain joins TRBV5-8 to TRBJ1-5; 7 bases agree with TRBD1. CDR3 length: 16 residues. With 4 bases clipped from V and 4 bases from J, the junction kept 11 bases outside the gene matches. Germline V gives CDR1 SGHTS, CDR2 YDEGEE. The CDR3: CASSVVRGGLNQPQHF. CDR3 DNA sequence: TGTGCCAGCAGCGTGGTGAGAGGGGGCCTAAATCAGCCCCAGCATTTT.

CDR3 nucleotide sequence: TGTGCTAGTGGTTTGGGACGGGAGAACACTGAAGCTTTCTTT. Protein sequence: CASGLGRENTEAFF. The chain carries TRBV12-5 and TRBJ1-1, with D unresolved. The germline CDR1 and CDR2 sequences are LGHNT and FRNRAP. The length of the CDR3 is 14 residues. V lost 1 base, J lost 1 base, and 7 bases lay in between.

The chain joins TRBV5-1 to TRBJ1-4; 8 nucleotides align to TRBD1. The CDR3 covers 15 residues. Germline V gene lookup returns CDR1 SGHRS and CDR2 YFSETQ. The junction had 7 bases not matched to a gene; V was cut back by 5 bases and J by 4 bases. CDR3 loop: CASRLTGGINEKLFF. The CDR3 nucleotides are TGCGCCAGCAGGCTTACAGGGGGGATTAATGAAAAACTGTTTTTT.

This clone was observed once. The V and J genes are TRBV6-5 and TRBJ2-3; no reliable D call. Trimming cost V 6 bases and J 1 base, with 11 bases left between them. This CDR3 has 14 amino acids. Germline CDR1 and CDR2: MNHEY and SVGAGI. CDR3 coding DNA: TGTGCCAGCAGACCCTCCTACGGCACAGATACGCAGTATTTT. Residues: CASRPSYGTDTQYF.

This clone has just one count. The gene calls are TRBV7-6 and TRBJ2-1; D is perhaps TRBD2 (6 bases). This CDR3 has 14 residues. The germline gives CDR1 SGHVS, CDR2 FNYEAQ. V lost 4 bases and J lost 7, with 14 bases in between. The CDR3 loop is CASSSAGTPNEQFF. The CDR3 DNA reads as TGTGCCAGCAGCTCGGCCGGGACTCCAAATGAGCAGTTCTTC. Supplemented by reference TRBV7-6 and TRBJ2-1, the full variable domain reads GAGVSQSPRYKVTKRGQDVALRCDPISGHVSLYWYRQALGQGPEFLTYFNYEAQQDKSGLPNDRFSAERPEGSISTLTIQRTEQRDSAMYRCASSSAGTPNEQFFGPGTRLTVL.

This chain connects TRBV2 to TRBJ2-7; D is perhaps TRBD1 (6 bases). The CDR3 length is 13 residues. The germline V and J ends were trimmed by 1 base and 10 bases, with 14 bases remaining between them. Germline V gives CDR1 SNHLY, CDR2 FYNNEI. CDR3: CASSEGQVPRQYF. CDR3 sequence (DNA): TGTGCCAGCAGTGAAGGACAGGTCCCTCGTCAGTACTTC. The complete variable domain, with remaining parts taken from reference TRBV2 and TRBJ2-7, reads EPEVTQTPSHQVTQMGQEVILRCVPISNHLYFYWYRQILGQKVEFLVSFYNNEISEKSEIFDDQFSVERPDGSNFTLKIRSTKLEDSAMYFCASSEGQVPRQYFGPGTRLTVT.

The genes are TRBV5-1 and TRBJ2-3; 11 bases fit TRBD2. The CDR3 is 16 amino acids. Germline values: CDR1 SGHRS, CDR2 YFSETQ. The V segment lost 2 bases and the J segment 1 base; nucleotides outside the gene matches: 3. The CDR3 coding sequence is TGCGCCAGCAGCTTTATAGCGGGAGGGGGCACAGATACGCAGTATTTT. This translates into CASSFIAGGGTDTQYF.

The J gene is TRBJ1-1, the V gene TRBV5-1; 7 nucleotides match TRBD1. V lost 3 bases, J lost 5 bases, and 7 bases stayed unmatched. Germline V gene lookup returns CDR1 SGHRS and CDR2 YFSETQ. The CDR3 contains 14 residues. CDR3 protein: CASSSRGDGTEAFF. The CDR3 DNA reads TGCGCCAGCAGCTCCAGGGGGGATGGGACTGAAGCTTTCTTT.

This sequence joins TRBV5-5 and TRBJ2-5; weak D call: TRBD2 (6 bases). The germline V and J ends were trimmed by 4 bases and 5 bases, with 18 bases remaining between them. Germline V gene sequence: CDR1 SGHKS, CDR2 YYEKEE (reference sequence). CDR3 length: 15 amino acids. CDR3 amino acids: CASSKWTTVRETQYF. CDR3 nucleotide sequence: TGTGCCAGCAGCAAATGGACTACCGTCCGGGAGACCCAGTACTTC. The variable domain in full, completed from reference TRBV5-5 and TRBJ2-5, reads DAGVTQSPTHLIKTRGQQVTLRCSPISGHKSVSWYQQVLGQGPQFIFQYYEKEERGRGNFPDRFSARQFPNYSSELNVNALLLGDSALYLCASSKWTTVRETQYFGPGTRLLVL.

The genes are TRBV18 and TRBJ1-2, with a weak D call TRBD1 (6 bases). The V end was cut by 6 bases, the J end by 3 bases, with 14 bases between. Germline V gives CDR1 KGHSH, CDR2 LQKENI. The CDR3 runs 14 residues. CDR3 loop: CASSSDSPDYGYTF. As DNA, the CDR3 is TGTGCCAGCTCCTCGGACAGTCCCGACTATGGCTACACCTTC.

CDR3 region: CASNSGRTDYTEAFF. The CDR3 coding sequence is TGTGCCAGCAACTCGGGCCGGACAGATTACACTGAAGCTTTCTTT. This chain links TRBV11-2 with TRBJ1-1, with D possibly being TRBD1 (6 bases). This CDR3 has 15 residues. V was clipped by 7 bases and J by 3 bases, with 18 bases between them. Germline V lookup: CDR1 SGHAT, CDR2 FQNNGV.

The chain joins TRBV7-6 to TRBJ1-1; TRBD1 is a possible D gene (6 bases). The CDR3 is 13 residues long. V shed 0 bases and J shed 8 bases, with 10 bases lying between them. The V gene's germline CDR1 is SGHVS and CDR2 FNYEAQ. CDR3 sequence (DNA): TGTGCCAGCAGCTTAGCAACCGGGACAGAAGCTTTCTTT. Its protein is CASSLATGTEAFF.

V and J are TRBV6-6 and TRBJ1-2; D not certain. This CDR3 has 12 residues. Germline CDR1 and CDR2: MNHNY and SVGAGI (reference sequence). V gave up 7 bases and J gave up 8 bases, with 14 bases separating them. The CDR3: CASTPGVWGYTF. The DNA of the CDR3 is TGTGCCAGCACCCCCGGGGTTTGGGGCTACACCTTC.

This chain connects TRBV5-6 to TRBJ1-6, with D possibly matching TRBD1 (6 bases). The germline CDR1 and CDR2 sequences are SGHDT and YYEEEE. This CDR3 spans 15 amino acids. Deletions cut 0 bases from V and 8 bases from J, with 12 bases between. CDR3 protein: CASSLARGTHSPLHF. The CDR3, as DNA: TGTGCCAGCAGCTTGGCCAGGGGTACACATTCACCCCTCCACTTT.

This clone came up once. The chain is built from TRBV4-1 and TRBJ2-7; 10 bases are shared with TRBD2. Germline values: CDR1 MGHRA, CDR2 YSYEKL. V was pared by 6 bases and J by 2 bases, with 7 bases of the junction left unmatched. CDR3 length: 15 residues. The CDR3, as DNA: TGCGCCAGCAGGAAAGCTAGCGGGGGAACCTACGAGCAGTACTTC. Its translation is CASRKASGGTYEQYF.

The chain couples TRBV7-2 to TRBJ2-3; perhaps TRBD1 as D (6 bases). This CDR3 region has 15 residues. Germline CDR1 is SGHTA and CDR2 is FQGNSA. Deletions cut 1 base from V and 1 base from J, with 9 bases between. CDR3 sequence reads: CASSLVGQRTDTQYF. The CDR3 DNA sequence: TGTGCCAGCAGCTTAGTAGGACAGCGCACAGATACGCAGTATTTT.

The chain employs TRBV4-2 and TRBJ1-2; no firm D call. V lost 1 base, J lost 0 bases, and 9 bases lay in between. Germline assignment: CDR1 LGHNA and CDR2 YNFKEQ. The CDR3 is 15 amino acids. The DNA for the CDR3 is TGTGCCAGCAGCCAAGCAGGTGCAGCTAACTATGGCTACACCTTC. This translates into CASSQAGAANYGYTF.

The chain links TRBV30 to TRBJ1-1; tentatively, D is TRBD1 (6 bases). The ends were cut back, 7 bases at V and 6 bases at J, with 21 bases in the middle. Per the germline V gene, CDR1 is GTSNPN and CDR2 is SVGIG (reference sequence). The CDR3 has 14 residues. Here the CDR3 DNA reads TGTGCCTTCTGGAACAACGGACAGCGGCCTGAAGCTTTCTTT. Its protein product is CAFWNNGQRPEAFF.

The V gene is TRBV7-9, the J gene TRBJ2-7, with 9 bases that match TRBD2. V lost 4 bases, J lost 6 bases, and 10 bases stayed unmatched. The germline V gene encodes CDR1 SEHNR and CDR2 FQNEAQ (reference sequence). This CDR3 region has 15 residues. CDR3 DNA sequence: TGTGCCAGCAGCTCTCCTCTGCGGGAGGGCCCCGAGCAGTACTTC. Encoded protein: CASSSPLREGPEQYF.

This clone has just a few counts. The J gene is TRBJ1-1, the V gene TRBV7-3, with D perhaps matching TRBD1 (5 bases). The CDR3 is 14 residues long. The V gene lost 3 bases and the J gene lost 1 base, with 9 bases spanning the gap. Germline loops: CDR1 SGHTA, CDR2 FQGTGA. CDR3 region: CASSFLGQNTEAFF. CDR3 nucleotides: TGTGCCAGCAGCTTCCTAGGACAGAACACTGAAGCTTTCTTT.

Comment on this clone: Its ends do not fully match the called genes, so a read error is possible. The gene calls are TRBV7-2 and TRBJ2-1, with D possibly being TRBD1 (6 bases). The CDR3 is 12 amino acids. Germline assignment: CDR1 SGHTA and CDR2 FQGNSA. The CDR3 loop reads CASSLGTGTPIF. CDR3 nucleotides: TGTGCCAGCAGCTTAGGAACCGGGACACCCATCTTC.

The chain uses TRBV4-2 and TRBJ1-2; 9 bases line up with TRBD1. V shed 1 base, J shed 5 bases, and the junction held 5 bases outside the gene matches. The CDR3 extends over 15 amino acids. Germline CDR1 is LGHNA and CDR2 is YNFKEQ. The CDR3 loop is CASSQVGQGSYGYTF. CDR3 DNA: TGTGCCAGCAGCCAAGTGGGACAGGGCTCGTATGGCTACACCTTC.

The chain joins TRBV2 to TRBJ1-2; D gene unclear. The CDR3 is made up of 12 amino acids. The germline CDR1 and CDR2 sequences are SNHLY and FYNNEI. V lost 3 bases to trimming and J lost 5 bases, with 7 bases between them. This CDR3 reads CASSEEGYGYTF. The CDR3, as DNA: TGTGCCAGCAGTGAGGAGGGATATGGCTACACCTTC.

The chain uses TRBV5-1 and TRBJ2-5; 10 bases are shared with TRBD2. The CDR3 contains 15 residues. Germline V gives CDR1 SGHRS, CDR2 YFSETQ. V gave up 4 bases and J gave up 3 bases; unmatched junction bases: 6. Here the CDR3 reads CASSPTGTSEETQYF. Here the CDR3 DNA reads TGCGCCAGCAGCCCCACCGGGACTAGCGAAGAGACCCAGTACTTC.

This chain uses TRBV4-3 with TRBJ2-1; TRBD2 aligns across 11 bases. After removal of 3 bases from V and 2 bases from J, the junction contained 0 bases not matched to a gene. The CDR3 extends over 15 amino acids. CDR1 and CDR2 (germline): LGHNA, YSLEER. The chain's CDR3 is CASSQTSGAYNEQFF. For the CDR3, the DNA is TGCGCCAGCAGCCAGACTAGCGGGGCCTACAATGAGCAGTTCTTC.

This chain joins TRBV4-2 and TRBJ2-3; 7 nucleotides line up with TRBD1. The V segment lost 5 bases and the J segment 4 bases; nucleotides outside the gene matches: 18. This CDR3 region has 18 residues. Germline V gene data show CDR1 as LGHNA and CDR2 as YNFKEQ. The chain's CDR3 is CASSFSPVDRERSDTQYF. The CDR3 bases are TGTGCCAGCAGCTTCTCTCCCGTCGACAGGGAGAGGTCAGATACGCAGTATTTT.

V gene TRBV27 combines with J gene TRBJ2-7, with a weak D call TRBD1 (5 bases). Germline V lookup: CDR1 MNHEY, CDR2 SMNVEV (reference sequence). The CDR3 is 15 amino acids. Trimming left V 5 bases short and J 2 bases short, with 16 bases between. The CDR3 nucleotides read TGTGCCAGCAGTATCGGACACGCCGGCACCTACGAGCAGTACTTC. Protein sequence: CASSIGHAGTYEQYF.

As for this clone: Other DNA sequences in the sample encode the same CDR3. The chain carries TRBV9 and TRBJ2-3, with 10 bases that match TRBD2. This CDR3 spans 15 amino acids. The V and J ends lost 2 bases and 4 bases, in that order; junction bases with no gene match: 4. Germline V gives CDR1 SGDLS, CDR2 YYNGEE. In DNA form, the CDR3 reads TGTGCCAGCAGCGTCGCTGGGACTAGCGCAGATACGCAGTATTTT. Translating gives CASSVAGTSADTQYF.